The 8 T cell receptor beta chains below were found in one sample sequenced in a study of identical twins. In TCRdb, the 5' RACE reads were re-called with MiXCR into one record per CDR3 protein. The repertoire includes approximately 620,000 distinct CDR3 sequences, 8.6% of them detected once, and 0.75% to 1% sits in the top ten. The same data also went into a second study, on yellow fever vaccine responses in identical twins.

Sample: PBMCs. These receptors all stem from a young woman in good health.

This clonotype was recorded many times. The chain couples TRBV6-2 or TRBV6-3 to TRBJ2-7, with 7 bases lining up with TRBD1. This CDR3 is 14 amino acids long. V lost 7 bases, J lost 0 bases, and 6 bases stayed unmatched. The germline gives CDR1 MNHEY, CDR2 SVGEGT. The CDR3 sequence: CASTKGTDSYEQYF. As DNA, the CDR3 is TGTGCCAGCACCAAGGGGACAGACTCCTACGAGCAGTACTTC.

This clonotype came up many times. The chain uses TRBV5-1 and TRBJ1-1; 9 nucleotides align to TRBD1. Looked up from germline, CDR1 is SGHRS and CDR2 is YFSETQ. V lost 5 bases and J lost 1; bases outside the gene matches: 6. CDR3 size: 15 residues. The CDR3 DNA reads as TGCGCCAGCAGGTGGCGGACAGGGGAGAACACTGAAGCTTTCTTT. This encodes CASRWRTGENTEAFF. Drawing the rest from reference TRBV5-1 and TRBJ1-1, the complete variable domain is KAGVTQTPRYLIKTRGQQVTLSCSPISGHRSVSWYQQTPGQGLQFLFEYFSETQRNKGNFPGRFSGRQFSNSRSEMNVSTLELGDSALYLCASRWRTGENTEAFFGQGTRLTVV.

The V gene is TRBV5-1, the J gene TRBJ1-1, with D hard to call. Deletions cut 2 bases from V and 1 base from J, with 9 bases between. CDR3 length: 14 residues. Germline V gene sequence: CDR1 SGHRS, CDR2 YFSETQ. The CDR3 nucleotides are TGCGCCAGCAGCTTCTTACCCGGGAACACTGAAGCTTTCTTT. Residues: CASSFLPGNTEAFF.

The table lists this clonotype with a few counts. The J gene is TRBJ1-1, the V gene TRBV6-5; D is unclear. From germline, CDR1 is MNHEY and CDR2 SVGAGI. The ends were cut back, 2 bases at V and 4 bases at J, with 8 bases in the middle. The CDR3 has 13 amino acids. CDR3 amino acids: CASSYVRGTEAFF. The CDR3 bases are TGTGCCAGCAGTTACGTGCGGGGCACTGAAGCTTTCTTT.

This clonotype occurred a few times. The chain links TRBV29-1 to TRBJ2-7, with a weak D call TRBD1 (5 bases). Trimming pared 4 bases from V and 7 bases from J, leaving 20 bases between. The CDR3 runs 14 residues. The germline V gene encodes CDR1 SQVTM and CDR2 ANQGSEA. CDR3 nucleotide sequence: TGCAGCGTTGTAGAATTGTCAGGGCGGCGGGAGCAGTACTTC. This codes for CSVVELSGRREQYF.

The chain employs TRBV4-1 and TRBJ2-7, with D possibly TRBD1 on 6 matching bases. This CDR3 has 12 residues. From germline, CDR1 is MGHRA and CDR2 YSYEKL. Trimming removed 6 bases at V and 5 bases at J, with 11 bases between. The CDR3 coding sequence is TGCGCCAGCAGTGAAGGGGGAGACGAGCAGTACTTC. This codes for CASSEGGDEQYF.

The sample holds many counts of this clonotype. The chain employs TRBV7-8 and TRBJ2-7, with TRBD2 matching over 9 bases. The CDR3 consists of 15 residues. Germline CDR1 SGHVS, CDR2 FQNEAQ. The J segment lost 2 bases and the V segment lost 0 bases, leaving 2 bases of the junction unmatched. CDR3: CASSLALAGPYEQYF. CDR3 bases: TGTGCCAGCAGCTTAGCCCTAGCGGGGCCCTACGAGCAGTACTTC.

Many counts were recorded for this clonotype. The chain employs TRBV18 and TRBJ2-3, with 8 bases that match TRBD2. Trimming removed 6 bases from V and 2 bases from J; junction bases left unmatched: 7. Looked up from germline, CDR1 is KGHSH and CDR2 is LQKENI. This CDR3 is built from 15 residues. The CDR3 DNA sequence: TGTGCCAGCTCGCTCAAGCGGGGGTACACAGATACGCAGTATTTT. This translates into CASSLKRGYTDTQYF.